These 24 T cell receptor beta chains came from one sample sequenced in a study of OX40 agonist ivuxolimab in advanced cancers. The assay was immunoSEQ multiplex PCR, and TCRdb's table has in-frame clones only and misses some. The repertoire holds 61,000 or so clones, with 86% as singletons. Sequenced material: CD4+ or CD8+ T cells sorted from blood, taken in a trial of the OX40 agonist ivuxolimab. All receptors come from an adult with an advanced solid tumor such as melanoma, head and neck, liver or kidney cancer.

This chain joins TRBV5-5 and TRBJ2-1; 11 nucleotides match TRBD2. The V gene end was trimmed by 4 bases and the J gene end by 7 bases; junction bases not matched to a gene: 13. The germline V gene has CDR1 SGHKS and CDR2 YYEKEE (reference sequence). The CDR3 sequence is 17 residues long. CDR3 in DNA: TGTGCCAGCAGCCACCCCTTAGCGGGGGGGCCGAGGAATGAGCAGTTCTTC. Translating it yields CASSHPLAGGPRNEQFF.

V usage is TRBV19 and J usage is TRBJ2-5; TRBD2 agrees at 9 bases. The CDR3 sequence is 14 residues long. Germline V gene data show CDR1 as LNHDA and CDR2 as SQIVND (reference sequence). V lost 10 bases, J lost 5 bases, and 11 bases stayed unmatched. CDR3 DNA sequence: TGTGCCACCCCTGCCGGGACTAGCCTGGAGACCCAGTACTTC. Its translation is CATPAGTSLETQYF.

This chain uses TRBV18 with TRBJ2-5, with TRBD1 matching over 9 bases. The CDR3 loop spans 15 amino acids. Germline V gene sequence: CDR1 KGHSH, CDR2 LQKENI. Trimming removed 0 bases from V and 2 bases from J; junction bases left unmatched: 1. CDR3 residues: CASSPPGTGQETQYF. The DNA of the CDR3 is TGTGCCAGCTCACCACCCGGGACAGGGCAAGAGACCCAGTACTTC.

The chain links TRBV30 to TRBJ2-6; D uncertain. Germline V gene sequence: CDR1 GTSNPN, CDR2 SVGIG (reference sequence). V was cut by 1 base and J by 2 bases, with 9 bases left in between. The CDR3 totals 15 residues. The CDR3 spells CAWSAGAPGANVLTF. CDR3 coding DNA: TGTGCCTGGAGTGCAGGAGCCCCTGGGGCCAACGTCCTGACTTTC.

The CDR3 sequence: CASSLVPSGGDTGELFF. DNA for the CDR3: TGCGCCAGCAGCTTGGTTCCTAGCGGGGGGGACACCGGGGAGCTGTTTTTT. The chain couples TRBV5-1 to TRBJ2-2, with 12 bases that match TRBD2. CDR3 length: 17 residues. The V gene end was trimmed by 0 bases and the J gene end by 3 bases; junction bases not matched to a gene: 3. The germline CDR1 and CDR2 sequences are SGHRS and YFSETQ.

V and J are TRBV5-8 and TRBJ1-5; D is ambiguous. Trimming stripped 0 bases from V and 0 bases from J, with 7 bases between. Germline loops: CDR1 SGHTS, CDR2 YDEGEE. This CDR3 contains 15 residues. This CDR3 reads CASSLGTFSNQPQHF. In DNA form, the CDR3 reads TGTGCCAGCAGCTTGGGTACTTTTAGCAATCAGCCCCAGCATTTT.

The genes are TRBV19 and TRBJ2-2; no clear D. The ends were cut back, 2 bases at V and 5 bases at J, with 12 bases in the middle. Germline V gene data show CDR1 as LNHDA and CDR2 as SQIVND (reference sequence). This CDR3 has 15 residues. CDR3 loop: CASSIFRFGTGELFF. The CDR3 DNA sequence: TGTGCCAGTAGTATATTTCGGTTTGGGACCGGGGAGCTGTTTTTT. Filled out from reference TRBV19 and TRBJ2-2, the complete variable domain reads DGGITQSPKYLFRKEGQNVTLSCEQNLNHDAMYWYRQDPGQGLRLIYYSQIVNDFQKGDIAEGYSVSREKKESFPLTVTSAQKNPTAFYLCASSIFRFGTGELFFGEGSRLTVL.

DNA of the CDR3: TGTGCCAGCAGCGTAGCTACAGGGCGGACCTACGAGCAGTACTTC. Residues: CASSVATGRTYEQYF. This chain joins TRBV9 and TRBJ2-7; a possible D gene is TRBD1 (6 bases). CDR1 and CDR2 from the germline V gene are SGDLS and YYNGEE. CDR3 length: 15 amino acids. V was clipped by 0 bases and J by 2 bases, with 12 bases between them.

The rearrangement joins TRBV7-2 to TRBJ1-1, with D hard to call. Germline V gene sequence: CDR1 SGHTA, CDR2 FQGNSA. The length of the CDR3 is 16 residues. Trimming removed 7 bases at V and 0 bases at J, with 18 bases between. CDR3 in amino acids: CASTFRHTLMNTEAFF. The CDR3 DNA reads as TGTGCCAGCACCTTCAGACATACCCTCATGAACACTGAAGCTTTCTTT.

The rearrangement links TRBV10-3 to TRBJ2-1; 10 bases map to TRBD2. The CDR3 extends over 19 amino acids. V was pared by 0 bases and J by 0 bases, with 8 bases of the junction left unmatched. The germline V gene has CDR1 ENHRY and CDR2 SYGVKD. The CDR3 coding sequence is TGTGCCATCAGTGAGTCGGGGGCTAGCGGGGGCACCTCCTACAATGAGCAGTTCTTC. This encodes CAISESGASGGTSYNEQFF.

This chain joins TRBV12-5 and TRBJ1-1, with D uncertain. There are 14 residues in the CDR3. Germline V gene data show CDR1 as LGHNT and CDR2 as FRNRAP. Between the trimmed V and J ends, which lost 1 base and 1 base, there was a span of 7 bases. For the CDR3, the DNA is TGTGCTAGTGGTTTGGAAAGAGGGAACACTGAAGCTTTCTTT. Translating it yields CASGLERGNTEAFF.

This sequence joins TRBV5-1 and TRBJ1-2; D is possibly TRBD1 (6 bases). The CDR3 sequence is 13 residues long. Trimming shortened V by 1 base and J by 4 bases, and 8 bases separated the two germline ends. Germline V gives CDR1 SGHRS, CDR2 YFSETQ. The CDR3 DNA reads TGCGCCAGCAGCTTGACAGGGTTCTATGGCTACACCTTC. It codes for CASSLTGFYGYTF.

J is TRBJ2-1 and V is TRBV9; tentatively, D is TRBD1 (5 bases). V gave up 2 bases and J gave up 12 bases, with 15 bases separating them. This CDR3 has 13 residues. Germline V gene lookup returns CDR1 SGDLS and CDR2 YYNGEE. The CDR3 region has the DNA TGTGCCAGCAGCGTTGGGGCTTCTCCTGCGCAGTTCTTC. It yields the protein CASSVGASPAQFF. The full variable domain, with the rest looked up from reference TRBV9 and TRBJ2-1, is DSGVTQTPKHLITATGQRVTLRCSPRSGDLSVYWYQQSLDQGLQFLIQYYNGEERAKGNILERFSAQQFPDLHSELNLSSLELGDSALYFCASSVGASPAQFFGPGTRLTVL.

The chain uses TRBV7-3 and TRBJ2-7, with no clear D. The CDR3 sequence is 12 residues long. V dropped 5 bases and J dropped 4 bases, with 9 bases sitting between them. Germline V CDR1 and CDR2: SGHTA, FQGTGA. The CDR3 reads CASSPDGYEQYF. The CDR3 coding sequence is TGTGCCAGCAGCCCGGACGGGTACGAGCAGTACTTC.

The CDR3 loop is CASSLAHSNSPLHF. In DNA, the CDR3 is TGTGCCAGCAGCTTAGCCCACAGTAATTCACCCCTCCACTTT. This chain connects TRBV7-6 to TRBJ1-6; D is ambiguous. CDR1 and CDR2 (germline): SGHVS, FNYEAQ. CDR3 length: 14 amino acids. Between the trimmed V and J ends, which lost 0 bases and 6 bases, there was a span of 6 bases.

The gene calls are TRBV18 and TRBJ2-6, with TRBD1 as a possible D gene (6 bases). The V end lost 3 bases, the J end lost 1 base, and 19 bases lay between the germline ends. The CDR3 sequence is 19 residues long. The germline gives CDR1 KGHSH, CDR2 LQKENI. Here the CDR3 reads CASSPISGQPISGANVLTF. Here the CDR3 DNA reads TGTGCCAGCTCACCGATTAGTGGACAGCCGATTTCTGGGGCCAACGTCCTGACTTTC.

This clone was found a few times. The chain carries TRBV5-1 and TRBJ2-7; TRBD2 might be the D (5 bases). CDR3 length: 14 residues. Deletions cut 0 bases from V and 2 bases from J, with 9 bases between. The germline V gene encodes CDR1 SGHRS and CDR2 YFSETQ. The CDR3 loop reads CASSLGTGTYEQYF. In DNA form, the CDR3 reads TGCGCCAGCAGCTTGGGGACGGGGACCTACGAGCAGTACTTC.

The V gene is TRBV6-5, the J gene TRBJ2-5; tentatively, D is TRBD1 (5 bases). The ends were cut back, 2 bases at V and 2 bases at J, with 9 bases in the middle. The CDR3 length is 14 residues. Germline V gene lookup returns CDR1 MNHEY and CDR2 SVGAGI. The chain's CDR3 is CASSYGARQETQYF. The CDR3 DNA is TGTGCCAGCAGTTACGGGGCAAGGCAAGAGACCCAGTACTTC.

CDR3 in amino acids: CASSFYLVGQGTTPLHF. In DNA form, the CDR3 reads TGCGCCAGCAGCTTCTACTTGGTGGGACAGGGGACTACACCCCTCCACTTT. V gene TRBV5-1 combines with J gene TRBJ1-6; 10 bases fit TRBD1. Trimming cost V 2 bases and J 11 bases; bases outside gene matches: 13. This CDR3 has 17 amino acids. Germline lookup yields CDR1 SGHRS and CDR2 YFSETQ.

The genes are TRBV7-8 and TRBJ1-5; 8 bases agree with TRBD1. The CDR3 extends over 19 amino acids. J was trimmed by 0 bases and V by 5 bases; bases with no gene match: 15. Germline-derived CDR1 and CDR2 are SGHVS and FQNEAQ. The CDR3 DNA is TGTGCCAGCAGCCCCTTAGGGGGGACAGGTGGCCGTAGCAATCAGCCCCAGCATTTT. Its protein product is CASSPLGGTGGRSNQPQHF.

This clone occurred once. The gene calls are TRBV9 and TRBJ1-2, with TRBD1 identical over 7 bases. The CDR3 extends over 14 amino acids. The V gene's germline CDR1 is SGDLS and CDR2 YYNGEE. With V trimmed by 4 bases and J by 6 bases, 9 bases remained unmatched. The CDR3 nucleotides read TGTGCCAGCAGCCCAAGCAGACAGGGAGATGGCTACACCTTC. Encoded protein: CASSPSRQGDGYTF.

A note on this clone: Additional DNA sequences in this sample encode the identical CDR3. V usage is TRBV18 and J usage is TRBJ1-1; 7 positions agree with TRBD1. Germline V gene data show CDR1 as KGHSH and CDR2 as LQKENI. The trim removed 3 bases at V and 5 bases at J, leaving 3 bases unmatched. The CDR3 covers 13 residues. The CDR3 reads CASSPTGRTEAFF. In DNA, the CDR3 is TGTGCCAGCTCACCGACAGGGCGGACTGAAGCTTTCTTT.

J is TRBJ1-5 and V is TRBV28; D not certain. The CDR3 spans 14 residues. Germline V gives CDR1 MDHEN, CDR2 SYDVKM. Trimming stripped 3 bases from V and 0 bases from J, with 6 bases between. CDR3 DNA sequence: TGTGCCAGCAGTTTGAAGGGTAGCAATCAGCCCCAGCATTTT. Residues: CASSLKGSNQPQHF.

CDR3 nucleotide sequence: TGCGCCAGCAGCCAAGAGTCCGGTCCCCGAAACACCGGGGAGCTGTTTTTT. Protein sequence: CASSQESGPRNTGELFF. The V call is TRBV4-1, the J call TRBJ2-2; D not certain. With 0 bases removed from V and 2 bases from J, the gap between germline ends came to 13 bases. Germline V lookup: CDR1 MGHRA, CDR2 YSYEKL. The CDR3 has 17 amino acids.